This T cell receptor (beta chain) was sequenced in a study of blood T cell repertoires in COVID-19. Background on the study: The United States, Italy and Spain provided the acute and convalescent COVID-19 samples. PBMCs, B-cell-depleted T cells, or T cells were the source of the cDNA or gDNA that made up the material.

This clone was counted a single time. In Seattle, patients joined the study during active infection and were tracked longitudinally. Repertoires were generated with immunoSEQ multiplex PCR, while TCRdb's copy carries only in-frame clones and drops some. This table holds approximately 170,000 clones, roughly nine tenths found once. The V and J ends lost 6 bases and 3 bases, in that order; junction bases with no gene match: 5. Germline CDR1 is MGHDK and CDR2 is SYGVNS. The CDR3 runs to 15 residues. The chain uses TRBV25-1 and TRBJ2-3; 11 bases map to TRBD2. The specimen sequenced was peripheral blood. This receptor was taken from a woman between 55 and 75 years old with COVID-19, enrolled during active disease. As DNA, the CDR3 is TGTGCCAGCAGCCAACTAGCGGGAGAAACAGATACGCAGTATTTT. Translated, it gives CASSQLAGETDTQYF.